The 15 T cell receptor beta chains presented below share a single source sample, sequenced in a study of blood T cell repertoires in COVID-19 (dated by TCRdb to the early 2020s). Library generation was performed with the immunoSEQ multiplex PCR assay. TCRdb took this table from immuneACCESS and kept in-frame rearrangements with V and J called. Such tables lack part of the clones; where checked against another copy, unresolved V genes explain under half of the gap, and the rest is unexplained. This sample has more than 150,000 clones in its table, and roughly 87% of those were observed once. Of the sample, roughly 7% is held by the ten largest clones. The sample was PBMCs or T cells enriched from blood (not recorded which). These receptors were taken from a woman between 45 and 60 years old who had recovered from COVID-19.

The chain has TRBV28 and TRBJ1-5; 10 nucleotides match TRBD1. With V trimmed by 7 bases and J by 4 bases, 7 bases remained unmatched. Germline V gives CDR1 MDHEN, CDR2 SYDVKM. The CDR3 consists of 15 residues. The CDR3 sequence: CASTPTDRGNQPQHF. The CDR3, as DNA: TGTGCCAGCACCCCTACGGACAGGGGGAATCAGCCCCAGCATTTT. The whole variable domain, filled in from reference TRBV28 and TRBJ1-5, reads DVKVTQSSRYLVKRTGEKVFLECVQDMDHENMFWYRQDPGLGLRLIYFSYDVKMKEKGDIPEGYSVSREKKERFSLILESASTNQTSMYLCASTPTDRGNQPQHFGDGTRLSIL.

The chain recombines TRBV28 with TRBJ1-2; D is possibly TRBD1 (6 bases). The germline gives CDR1 MDHEN, CDR2 SYDVKM. The CDR3 length is 12 residues. V gave up 6 bases and J gave up 4 bases, with 9 bases separating them. As DNA, the CDR3 is TGTGCCAGCAGCATAGGGGGCTATGGCTACACCTTC. Translating it yields CASSIGGYGYTF.

The J gene is TRBJ2-7, the V gene TRBV4-1, with D tentatively TRBD1 (5 bases). Germline values: CDR1 MGHRA, CDR2 YSYEKL. The CDR3 contains 14 residues. Trimming removed 2 bases at V and 6 bases at J, with 14 bases between. The CDR3 spells CASSQTGGWSEQYF. Here the CDR3 DNA reads TGCGCCAGCAGCCAAACAGGTGGTTGGTCCGAGCAGTACTTC.

V is TRBV28 and J is TRBJ1-5; TRBD1 matches 7 bases. The junction had 8 bases not matched to a gene; V was cut back by 5 bases and J by 4 bases. The CDR3 contains 15 residues. Germline CDR1 MDHEN, CDR2 SYDVKM. CDR3 protein: CASSRAGTVNQPQHF. In DNA form, the CDR3 reads TGTGCCAGCAGTAGAGCCGGGACAGTGAATCAGCCCCAGCATTTT.

The chain uses TRBV29-1 and TRBJ2-2, with 10 bases aligning to TRBD1. CDR1 and CDR2 from the germline V gene are SQVTM and ANQGSEA. V lost 6 bases, J lost 0 bases, and 1 base stayed unmatched. The CDR3 is 14 amino acids. The chain's CDR3 is CSVGQGTNTGELFF. CDR3 nucleotide sequence: TGCAGCGTGGGACAGGGGACGAACACCGGGGAGCTGTTTTTT.

The rearrangement joins TRBV28 to TRBJ1-5; a possible D gene is TRBD1 (6 bases). Germline CDR1 MDHEN, CDR2 SYDVKM. This CDR3 has 16 residues. The V end was cut by 3 bases, the J end by 3 bases, with 15 bases between. CDR3 sequence: CASSFRAGVNNQPQHF. The CDR3 DNA follows: TGTGCCAGCAGTTTTCGGGCAGGGGTAAACAATCAGCCCCAGCATTTT.

This chain joins TRBV28 and TRBJ1-2; 9 bases map to TRBD1. The CDR3 is 16 amino acids. V was clipped by 1 base and J by 7 bases; unmatched bases: 10. Germline V gene sequence: CDR1 MDHEN, CDR2 SYDVKM. The chain's CDR3 is CASSLSLTGGWSGYTF. In DNA, the CDR3 is TGTGCCAGCAGTTTATCCCTGACAGGGGGATGGAGTGGCTACACCTTC.

With respect to this clone: Distinct nucleotide sequences in the sample also encode this CDR3. This rearrangement joins TRBV3-1 (or the pseudogene TRBV3-2) to TRBJ1-5; TRBD1 is a possible D gene (5 bases). Trimming left V 1 base short and J 4 bases short, with 5 bases between. The CDR3 sequence is 13 residues long. Germline loops: CDR1 LGHDT, CDR2 YNNKEL (reference sequence). The DNA for the CDR3 is TGTGCCAGCAGCCAAGCAGGGAATCAGCCCCAGCATTTT. It yields the protein CASSQAGNQPQHF.

The genes are TRBV15 and TRBJ2-1; a weak D match, TRBD2 (6 bases). Germline values: CDR1 LNHNV, CDR2 YYDKDF (reference sequence). CDR3 length: 15 amino acids. V lost 1 base to trimming and J lost 8 bases, with 15 bases between them. CDR3 loop: CATSRVSGGPDEQFF. The CDR3 bases are TGTGCCACCAGCAGAGTTAGCGGAGGGCCGGATGAGCAGTTCTTC. Combining the CDR3 with reference TRBV15 and TRBJ2-1 gives the whole variable domain DAMVIQNPRYQVTQFGKPVTLSCSQTLNHNVMYWYQQKSSQAPKLLFHYYDKDFNNEADTPDNFQSRRPNTSFCFLDIRSPGLGDTAMYLCATSRVSGGPDEQFFGPGTRLTVL.

The chain uses TRBV4-3 and TRBJ2-7; 15 positions agree with TRBD2. Looked up from germline, CDR1 is LGHNA and CDR2 is YSLEER. The J segment lost 7 bases and the V segment lost 5 bases, leaving 9 bases of the junction unmatched. This CDR3 is built from 16 residues. CDR3 amino acids: CASSEGLAGGQREQYF. CDR3 in DNA: TGCGCCAGCAGCGAGGGACTAGCGGGAGGCCAACGGGAGCAGTACTTC.

The chain employs TRBV27 and TRBJ2-7; D remains ambiguous. The CDR3 consists of 11 residues. The V gene's germline CDR1 is MNHEY and CDR2 SMNVEV (reference sequence). Trimming stripped 7 bases from V and 6 bases from J, with 10 bases between. The CDR3 sequence: CASICAVEQYF. In DNA form, the CDR3 reads TGTGCCAGCATCTGCGCCGTCGAGCAGTACTTC.

This chain connects TRBV19 to TRBJ1-4, with TRBD1 as a possible D gene (5 bases). Between the trimmed V and J ends, which lost 3 bases and 12 bases, there was a span of 17 bases. CDR1 is LNHDA and CDR2 is SQIVND in the germline V gene (reference sequence). The CDR3 is 14 residues long. The DNA for the CDR3 is TGTGCCAGTAGTATGGAACTGGGGGAGGGAGAACTGTTTTTT. This codes for CASSMELGEGELFF. Combining the CDR3 with reference TRBV19 and TRBJ1-4 gives the whole variable domain DGGITQSPKYLFRKEGQNVTLSCEQNLNHDAMYWYRQDPGQGLRLIYYSQIVNDFQKGDIAEGYSVSREKKESFPLTVTSAQKNPTAFYLCASSMELGEGELFFGSGTQLSVL.

The genes are TRBV5-8 and TRBJ2-2; no clear D. The V end lost 2 bases, the J end lost 7 bases, and 12 bases lay between the germline ends. The CDR3 length is 14 residues. CDR1 and CDR2 (germline): SGHTS, YDEGEE. The chain's CDR3 is CASSFQVFSGELFF. The CDR3, as DNA: TGTGCCAGCAGCTTCCAGGTTTTTAGCGGGGAGCTGTTTTTT.

The chain links TRBV10-2 to TRBJ2-7; 8 bases are a match to TRBD2. Per germline, CDR1 WSHSY and CDR2 SAAADI. Trimming cost V 4 bases and J 4 bases; bases outside gene matches: 6. The CDR3 sequence is 14 residues long. The CDR3 sequence is CASSGNSGEYEQYF. The CDR3 DNA is TGCGCCAGCAGTGGGAATAGCGGGGAATACGAGCAGTACTTC.

CDR3 coding DNA: TGTGCCAGCAGTAAGAGGACAGATAGGCATCAGCCCCAGCATTTT. It codes for CASSKRTDRHQPQHF. V gene TRBV28 combines with J gene TRBJ1-5; D might be TRBD1 (6 bases). Germline V lookup: CDR1 MDHEN, CDR2 SYDVKM. This CDR3 has 15 residues. V lost 5 bases, J lost 5 bases, and 16 bases lay in between.